This TCR beta chain comes out of a study of blood T cell repertoires in COVID-19 (dated by TCRdb to about 2020). General notes on the study: Samples covering the acute and convalescent phases of COVID-19 were provided by collaborators in the United States, Italy and Spain. The prospective study material was composed of cDNA or gDNA derived from T cells, B-cell-depleted T cells, or PBMCs. Subjects who had been exposed to COVID-19, were actively infected with it, or had recovered from it provided the deeply sampled blood TCRbeta repertoires that made up the dataset. A freely available public database, intended as a resource for researchers studying the immune response to SARS-CoV-2, is where the repertoires were released. Samples came from the ongoing ImmuneRACE study (first 160 participants) plus 1,254 subjects from 6 global collaborators. Nearly every sample came with metadata listing a de-identified subject ID, COVID-19 status, age in years and sex. Where available, HLA class I and class II types were taken from metadata supplied by the sample provider and were not determined by assay-based typing.

Study-wide conclusions, independent of this receptor: How much clinical and demographic metadata was included differed by source and by participant, and the metadata was provided uncurated.

Taken from cysteine to phenylalanine, the CDR3 has 18 residues. CDR3 DNA is the only sequence kept; it has 54 bases, read in frame from the first base. The germline V gene specifies LGHNA as CDR1 and YSLEER as CDR2. Relative to germline, V is missing 0 bases and J is missing 2 bases, with 9 bases of the junction outside any gene match. With regard to this clone: The clone's antigen remains unknown. Base qualities are not provided; no much larger clone lies one nucleotide away.

The immunoSEQ Assay, a bias-controlled multiplex PCR, was used to amplify TCRbeta CDR3 regions from genomic DNA. From the authors' description of their analysis: Nucleated cell counts per sample were estimated from amplification of reference gene primers within the assay. To quantify the absolute abundance of each unique TCRbeta CDR3 rearrangement, sequence reads were collapsed and filtered. For each sample, productive Simpson clonality was calculated as the square root of Simpson's diversity index over productive rearrangements. TCRdb limited this immuneACCESS table to in-frame rearrangements with V and J called. A share of clones is missing; checked studies link under half to unresolved V genes, and the rest is unexplained. V and J calls plus clone size are reproduced from that table; the DNA served to infer D and trimming. The sample table lists roughly 260,000 clones, approximately 92% of them with a count of one. The ten largest clones take up 2.6% of the sample.

In Seattle, one collaborating source enrolled patients while the infection was active and tracked those patients longitudinally over the course of disease. Collaborating institutions collected whole blood in K2EDTA tubes following their own protocols. For TCRbeta analysis, collaborator samples were shipped as frozen whole blood, as isolated PBMCs, or as DNA extracted from either sample type. Sample: peripheral blood. The TCR was taken from a young adult with COVID-19, enrolled during active disease. The rearranged segments are TRBV4-3 and TRBJ2-7, with 11 bases in between that match TRBD2. The nucleotide sequence is given as TGCGCCAGCAGCCAAGATCGAGGGCTAGCGGGAGGTACCTACGAGCAGTACTTC. Its amino acids are CASSQDRGLAGGTYEQYF.